The 30 T cell receptor beta chains below all came from one sample that was sequenced in a study of Graves' ophthalmopathy and Graves' hyperthyroidism. For repertoire sequencing, the TCR beta CDR3 regions were amplified from RNA transcripts. An initial RT-PCR round employing HTBI primers preceded a second-round multiplex PCR. TCRdb independently ran MiXCR on the multiplex PCR reads; one entry per CDR3 protein. Counted here are some 360,000 distinct CDR3 sequences, approximately 18% occurring once; the ten biggest clones make up approximately 2.4%. Input material: peripheral blood. The receptor source for this set is an adult woman with stable Graves' hyperthyroidism.

This clonotype was found many times. This rearrangement joins TRBV29-1 to TRBJ2-7; 10 bases fit TRBD2. The CDR3 covers 13 residues. J lost 3 bases, V lost 8 bases, and 7 bases had no gene match. Germline assignment: CDR1 SQVTM and CDR2 ANQGSEA. CDR3 nucleotide sequence: TGCAGCCCCGTGGCTAGCGGGAGCTACGAGCAGTACTTC. This gives the protein CSPVASGSYEQYF.

A remark on this clonotype: The final CDR3 position lacks the conserved phenylalanine or tryptophan, pointing to a likely read error. J is TRBJ1-2 and V is TRBV4-1; perhaps TRBD1 as D (6 bases). The CDR3 is 13 amino acids. CDR1 and CDR2 from the germline V gene are MGHRA and YSYEKL. The germline V and J ends were trimmed by 1 base and 4 bases, with 7 bases remaining between them. The CDR3 spells CASSQGTAYGYTL. In DNA, the CDR3 is TGCGCCAGCAGCCAAGGGACAGCCTATGGCTACACCCTC.

This clonotype appeared many times. This rearrangement joins TRBV5-6 to TRBJ1-2; D not resolved. CDR1 is SGHDT, CDR2 YYEEEE, per germline. V was cut by 4 bases and J by 4 bases, with 14 bases left in between. This CDR3 spans 14 amino acids. CDR3 in DNA: TGTGCCAGCAGCAAACGGGCCGAGTTCTATGGCTACACCTTC. Amino acid sequence: CASSKRAEFYGYTF.

The chain is built from TRBV6-1 and TRBJ2-2; 7 positions match TRBD2. Germline trimming cut 6 bases from V and 5 bases from J; bases unmatched to any gene: 15. CDR1 and CDR2 from the germline V gene are MNHNS and SASEGT. CDR3 length: 17 amino acids. Here the CDR3 DNA reads TGTGCCAGCAGGGCCGAAGGTCGGCGGGGGTCTACCGGGGAGCTGTTTTTT. Residues: CASRAEGRRGSTGELFF.

Judged by abundance, this clonotype is medium-sized. This chain links TRBV7-2 with TRBJ2-5, with 7 nucleotides matching TRBD1. Germline V gives CDR1 SGHTA, CDR2 FQGNSA. Unmatched junction bases numbered 8, after V lost 5 bases and J lost 5 bases. The CDR3 contains 14 residues. The CDR3 sequence is CASSRQGVMETQYF. DNA for the CDR3: TGTGCCAGCAGCCGACAGGGTGTGATGGAGACCCAGTACTTC.

In this sample, this clonotype turned up many times. This chain joins TRBV20-1 and TRBJ1-1, with a tentative D call TRBD1 (6 bases). The CDR3 spans 15 residues. Between the trimmed V and J ends, which lost 0 bases and 4 bases, there was a span of 15 bases. Germline CDR1 is DFQATT and CDR2 is SNEGSKA (reference sequence). CDR3 sequence (DNA): TGCAGTGCTAGAGACCACAGGGACTGGGGCACTGAAGCTTTCTTT. The encoded protein is CSARDHRDWGTEAFF.

This clonotype was found many times. This chain uses TRBV19 with TRBJ1-2, with D perhaps TRBD1 (5 bases). Trimming pared 9 bases from V and 8 bases from J, leaving 16 bases between. The germline V gene has CDR1 LNHDA and CDR2 SQIVND (reference sequence). This CDR3 is 12 amino acids long. CDR3 DNA: TGTGCCAGCCAGCCTGAGGGACGAGGCTACACCTTC. Residues: CASQPEGRGYTF. Drawing the rest from reference TRBV19 and TRBJ1-2, the complete variable domain is DGGITQSPKYLFRKEGQNVTLSCEQNLNHDAMYWYRQDPGQGLRLIYYSQIVNDFQKGDIAEGYSVSREKKESFPLTVTSAQKNPTAFYLCASQPEGRGYTFGSGTRLTVV.

The chain uses TRBV7-2 and TRBJ2-4; 12 bases line up with TRBD2. CDR3 length equals 17 residues. The V gene end was trimmed by 5 bases and the J gene end by 0 bases; junction bases not matched to a gene: 5. In germline, CDR1 is SGHTA, CDR2 FQGNSA. CDR3 nucleotide sequence: TGTGCCAGCAGCGATGGACTAGCGGGACGAGCCAAAAACATTCAGTACTTC. It specifies CASSDGLAGRAKNIQYF. Full variable domain (remainder filled in from reference TRBV7-2 and TRBJ2-4): GAGVSQSPSNKVTEKGKDVELRCDPISGHTALYWYRQSLGQGLEFLIYFQGNSAPDKSGLPSDRFSAERTGGSVSTLTIQRTQQEDSAVYLCASSDGLAGRAKNIQYFGAGTRLSVL.

This clonotype appeared many times. The V gene is TRBV19, the J gene TRBJ1-2; 10 positions match TRBD1. V shed 7 bases, J shed 7 bases, and the junction held 9 bases outside the gene matches. Germline assignment: CDR1 LNHDA and CDR2 SQIVND (reference sequence). The CDR3 runs 14 residues. The DNA for the CDR3 is TGTGCCAGTACCACCCGACAGGGGGCAAGTGGCTACACCTTC. Residues: CASTTRQGASGYTF.

The sample holds a few counts of this clonotype. The chain joins TRBV18 to TRBJ1-2; no definite D call. The CDR3 contains 15 residues. The V and J ends lost 7 bases and 6 bases respectively, with 21 bases between them. The germline gives CDR1 KGHSH, CDR2 LQKENI. CDR3 coding DNA: TGTGCCAGCTTCTTCAATGACGCCAACCAGGATGGCTACACCTTC. This codes for CASFFNDANQDGYTF.

This clonotype was counted many times. This chain joins TRBV7-2 and TRBJ2-4; no firm D call. CDR1 and CDR2 (germline): SGHTA, FQGNSA. There are 14 residues in the CDR3. The V gene lost 1 base and the J gene lost 7 bases, with 11 bases spanning the gap. The CDR3, as DNA: TGTGCCAGCAGCTTAGTGGTCTTCGGGAACATTCAGTACTTC. Protein: CASSLVVFGNIQYF.

This clonotype came up many times. The chain is built from TRBV4-1 and TRBJ2-7; the D gene is possibly TRBD2 (5 bases). V lost 1 base to trimming and J lost 4 bases, with 17 bases between them. This CDR3 has 16 amino acids. In germline, CDR1 is MGHRA, CDR2 YSYEKL. CDR3 amino acids: CASSQAALADEYEQYF. The CDR3 nucleotides read TGCGCCAGCAGCCAAGCCGCTCTAGCCGATGAATACGAGCAGTACTTC.

At least ten counts were recorded for this clonotype. V and J are TRBV29-1 and TRBJ2-7; 10 nucleotides match TRBD1. Germline CDR1 reads SQVTM; CDR2 reads ANQGSEA. V lost 6 bases to trimming and J lost 7 bases; unmatched junction nucleotides: 3. The CDR3 has 11 amino acids. The CDR3 DNA follows: TGCAGCGTGGAGGACAGGGGGGAGCAGTACTTC. This codes for CSVEDRGEQYF.

This clonotype was observed many times. The chain recombines TRBV6-5 with TRBJ1-2; perhaps TRBD1 as D (6 bases). The CDR3 extends over 16 amino acids. The germline V and J ends were trimmed by 0 bases and 2 bases, with 13 bases remaining between them. CDR1 is MNHEY, CDR2 SVGAGI, per germline. For the CDR3, the DNA is TGTGCCAGCAGTTACTCAGGGCAGGGGCCGAACTATGGCTACACCTTC. Translating it yields CASSYSGQGPNYGYTF.

This clonotype showed up just once. The chain joins TRBV28 to TRBJ1-1; perhaps TRBD1 as D (5 bases). Looked up from germline, CDR1 is MDHEN and CDR2 is SYDVKM. The ends were cut back, 6 bases at V and 1 base at J, with 12 bases in the middle. CDR3 length: 14 residues. The CDR3 DNA is TGTGCCAGCAGATTAGACAGTCAGAACACTGAAGCTTTCTTT. This codes for CASRLDSQNTEAFF.

The genes are TRBV12-3 or TRBV12-4 and TRBJ2-3; 10 bases fit TRBD2. This CDR3 region has 14 residues. Germline trimming cut 6 bases from V and 11 bases from J; bases unmatched to any gene: 11. The chain's CDR3 is CASRESGRDAGQYF. Written as DNA, the CDR3 is TGTGCCAGCAGAGAAAGCGGGAGGGACGCTGGGCAGTATTTT.

Worth noting for this clonotype: Since no conserved phenylalanine or tryptophan closes the CDR3, a read error is the likely cause. The DNA is omitted, as the CDR3 cannot be located on it reliably, and the CDR3 follows TCRdb's listing. The chain links TRBV7-2 to TRBJ2-7. Germline lookup yields CDR1 SGHTA and CDR2 FQGNSA. The CDR3 has 9 residues if both end residues are counted. CDR3 loop: CASSPQPSS.

The chain employs TRBV11-1 and TRBJ2-3; D is perhaps TRBD2 (5 bases). Germline V gene lookup returns CDR1 SGHAT and CDR2 FQDESV (reference sequence). With 1 base removed from V and 9 bases from J, the gap between germline ends came to 17 bases. The CDR3 sequence is 15 residues long. CDR3 nucleotides: TGTGCCAGCAGCTTAGGGCCGGGAAATCTTGGGACGCAGTATTTT. The encoded protein is CASSLGPGNLGTQYF.

This clonotype showed up many times. V is TRBV15 and J is TRBJ2-5; D call uncertain. The CDR3 has 14 residues. The germline V gene has CDR1 LNHNV and CDR2 YYDKDF (reference sequence). Trimming left V 1 base short and J 2 bases short, with 8 bases between. The CDR3 sequence: CATSRVGRQETQYF. In nucleotides, the CDR3 is TGTGCCACCAGCAGAGTTGGCAGGCAAGAGACCCAGTACTTC.

This clonotype was seen ten or more times. This chain connects TRBV5-1 to TRBJ2-7; tentative D call: TRBD2 (6 bases). The germline V gene encodes CDR1 SGHRS and CDR2 YFSETQ. V was clipped by 5 bases and J by 5 bases, with 20 bases between them. The CDR3 runs 15 residues. In DNA form, the CDR3 reads TGCGCCAGCAGAGCCGAGGCGGGACTGGTCGACGAGCAGTACTTC. It specifies CASRAEAGLVDEQYF.

The gene calls are TRBV3-1 and TRBJ2-7, with 10 bases fitting TRBD2. Germline V CDR1 and CDR2: LGHDT, YNNKEL (reference sequence). The CDR3 consists of 14 residues. The V and J ends lost 3 bases and 4 bases, in that order; junction bases with no gene match: 3. Written as DNA, the CDR3 is TGTGCCAGCAGCCACAGCGGGAGGGGGTACGAGCAGTACTTC. This encodes CASSHSGRGYEQYF.

This clonotype has a count of ten or more. The V and J genes are TRBV28 and TRBJ2-4; tentatively, D is TRBD2 (5 bases). The CDR3 has 14 amino acids. The V end lost 3 bases, the J end lost 2 bases, and 8 bases lay between the germline ends. Germline V CDR1 and CDR2: MDHEN, SYDVKM. The CDR3 loop is CASSFPGTKNIQYF. The CDR3 DNA reads TGTGCCAGCAGTTTCCCCGGGACCAAAAACATTCAGTACTTC.

This clonotype was seen at least ten times. The chain couples TRBV12-3 or TRBV12-4 to TRBJ2-7; a weak D match, TRBD1 (5 bases). This CDR3 spans 13 amino acids. V shed 5 bases and J shed 2 bases, with 10 bases lying between them. The CDR3: CASSAGKPYEQYF. CDR3 coding DNA: TGTGCCAGCAGTGCAGGGAAGCCCTACGAGCAGTACTTC.

This clonotype was seen at least ten times. This chain connects TRBV6-1 to TRBJ2-7; perhaps TRBD1 as D (6 bases). Trimming pared 0 bases from V and 2 bases from J, leaving 8 bases between. Germline values: CDR1 MNHNS, CDR2 SASEGT. The CDR3 length is 14 residues. The CDR3 is CASSEAGHPYEQYF. As DNA, the CDR3 is TGTGCCAGCAGTGAAGCGGGACACCCCTACGAGCAGTACTTC.

This clonotype came up many times. The chain recombines TRBV7-6 with TRBJ1-5; possible D gene TRBD1, 6 bases. Deletions cut 2 bases from V and 0 bases from J, with 20 bases between. The CDR3 spans 19 residues. From germline, CDR1 is SGHVS and CDR2 FNYEAQ. DNA for the CDR3: TGTGCCAGCAGCTTACGCCCCATGGCAGGGGATTTTAGCAATCAGCCCCAGCATTTT. Encoded protein: CASSLRPMAGDFSNQPQHF. The variable domain in full, with the rest retrieved from reference TRBV7-6 and TRBJ1-5, is GAGVSQSPRYKVTKRGQDVALRCDPISGHVSLYWYRQALGQGPEFLTYFNYEAQQDKSGLPNDRFSAERPEGSISTLTIQRTEQRDSAMYRCASSLRPMAGDFSNQPQHFGDGTRLSIL.

This clonotype was recorded many times. V is TRBV6-1 and J is TRBJ2-7, with D possibly TRBD2 on 6 matching bases. The germline CDR1 and CDR2 sequences are MNHNS and SASEGT. Trimming removed 3 bases at V and 2 bases at J, with 17 bases between. The CDR3 is made up of 16 amino acids. Written as DNA, the CDR3 is TGTGCCAGCAGTGAGTCAAAGGCTGGCGGGGCCTACGAGCAGTACTTC. This encodes CASSESKAGGAYEQYF.

This clonotype was observed at least ten times. V and J are TRBV14 and TRBJ1-1; the D gene is possibly TRBD1 (5 bases). Looked up from germline, CDR1 is SGHDN and CDR2 is FVKESK. V was pared by 4 bases and J by 6 bases, with 15 bases between. The CDR3 totals 14 residues. The CDR3 region has the DNA TGTGCCAGCAGCCCTATTGGGGGGTACGCTGAAGCTTTCTTT. Translated: CASSPIGGYAEAFF. Supplemented by reference TRBV14 and TRBJ1-1, the full variable domain reads EAGVTQFPSHSVIEKGQTVTLRCDPISGHDNLYWYRRVMGKEIKFLLHFVKESKQDESGMPNNRFLAERTGGTYSTLKVQPAELEDSGVYFCASSPIGGYAEAFFGQGTRLTVV.

This clonotype was observed at least ten times. This chain links TRBV4-1 with TRBJ2-7; no firm D call. Germline lookup yields CDR1 MGHRA and CDR2 YSYEKL. The V gene lost 4 bases and the J gene lost 2 bases, with 12 bases spanning the gap. CDR3 length equals 14 residues. The CDR3 is CASSPRELTYEQYF. The CDR3 nucleotides read TGCGCCAGCAGCCCCCGAGAGCTAACCTACGAGCAGTACTTC.

This clonotype was counted at least ten times. This chain uses TRBV20-1 with TRBJ2-7; D unclear. This CDR3 spans 14 amino acids. Trimming took 1 base from V and 2 from J, leaving 12 bases between them. Germline CDR1 and CDR2: DFQATT and SNEGSKA (reference sequence). CDR3 residues: CSARVGGEPYEQYF. The CDR3 DNA sequence: TGCAGTGCTAGAGTAGGTGGAGAACCCTACGAGCAGTACTTC.

Many counts were recorded for this clonotype. The chain links TRBV7-2 to TRBJ2-2; 7 bases line up with TRBD2. The CDR3 has 15 amino acids. Germline V CDR1 and CDR2: SGHTA, FQGNSA. V shed 5 bases, J shed 6 bases, and the junction held 9 bases outside the gene matches. The CDR3 bases are TGTGCCAGCAGCCTAAACCGGGGGGTTGCCGGGGAGCTGTTTTTT. It translates to CASSLNRGVAGELFF.